This entry lists 7 T cell receptor beta chains sequenced from one sample in a study of blood T cell repertoires in COVID-19. TCRdb keeps only in-frame clones here, not all; method: immunoSEQ multiplex PCR. The sample has roughly 670,000 clones, around 89% seen once. Sequencing was done on a sample of peripheral blood. These receptor sequences come from a woman aged 18-29 years with acute or convalescent COVID-19.

The chain couples TRBV10-3 to TRBJ2-7, with TRBD1 as a possible D gene (7 bases). The V gene lost 9 bases and the J gene lost 0 bases, with 12 bases spanning the gap. Germline V gene sequence: CDR1 ENHRY, CDR2 SYGVKD. This CDR3 comprises 13 residues. Here the CDR3 reads CAITGEVSYEQYF. DNA for the CDR3: TGTGCCATAACAGGGGAGGTCTCCTACGAGCAGTACTTC.

This clone was observed once. The CDR3 loop is CASSLLTSGGTDTQYF. In nucleotides, the CDR3 is TGCGCCAGCAGCTTGTTGACTAGCGGGGGAACAGATACGCAGTATTTT. The chain uses TRBV5-1 and TRBJ2-3; TRBD2 aligns across 12 bases. The CDR3 is 16 residues long. Germline V lookup: CDR1 SGHRS, CDR2 YFSETQ. After removal of 1 base from V and 3 bases from J, the junction contained 3 bases not matched to a gene.

The rearrangement joins TRBV5-1 to TRBJ1-5, with 10 bases fitting TRBD1. J lost 0 bases, V lost 0 bases, and 9 bases had no gene match. The CDR3 is 19 residues long. CDR1 is SGHRS, CDR2 YFSETQ, per germline. The CDR3 region is CASSLVGQGGYYSNQPQHF. CDR3 bases: TGCGCCAGCAGCTTGGTAGGACAGGGGGGCTACTATAGCAATCAGCCCCAGCATTTT.

The chain recombines TRBV20-1 with TRBJ1-6, with 8 positions matching TRBD1. With 3 bases clipped from V and 7 bases from J, the junction kept 8 bases outside the gene matches. The CDR3 has 15 amino acids. CDR1 is DFQATT and CDR2 is SNEGSKA in the germline V gene (reference sequence). CDR3 sequence reads: CSASTPGQENSPLHF. DNA for the CDR3: TGCAGTGCTAGTACACCGGGACAGGAGAATTCACCCCTCCACTTT.

The chain links TRBV12-5 to TRBJ1-5; D gene uncertain. Germline V gene data show CDR1 as LGHNT and CDR2 as FRNRAP. V lost 5 bases and J lost 5, with 7 bases in between. CDR3 length: 12 amino acids. The DNA for the CDR3 is TGTGCTAGTGGTCCCCGGGATCAGCCCCAGCATTTT. This codes for CASGPRDQPQHF.

This chain connects TRBV5-4 to TRBJ1-2; 8 positions match TRBD1. Germline CDR1 reads SGHNT; CDR2 reads YYREEE (reference sequence). V lost 2 bases, J lost 4 bases, and 7 bases stayed unmatched. The CDR3 is 15 residues long. The CDR3 loop reads CASSFGQGEGYGYTF. The CDR3, as DNA: TGTGCCAGCAGCTTCGGACAGGGCGAGGGCTATGGCTACACCTTC.

The gene calls are TRBV7-9 and TRBJ1-1; 7 positions match TRBD1. Germline V gene lookup returns CDR1 SEHNR and CDR2 FQNEAQ (reference sequence). V lost 1 base to trimming and J lost 9 bases; unmatched junction nucleotides: 5. There are 13 residues in the CDR3. The CDR3 loop reads CASSLVGGQKAFF. DNA for the CDR3: TGTGCCAGCAGCTTAGTCGGGGGACAGAAAGCTTTCTTT.